This T cell receptor beta chain was sequenced for a study of shared clonotypes between healthy human individuals. The CDR3 has 16 residues. Germline CDR1 is GTSNPN and CDR2 is SVGIG (reference sequence). With V trimmed by 2 bases and J by 2 bases, 5 bases remained unmatched. Deep level was the assay's run setting. The repertoire was sequenced with immunoSEQ multiplex PCR; TCRdb's copy has only in-frame clones and lacks some. Counted here are 400,000 to 500,000 clones, over 65% occurring once; the ten biggest clones make up 13%. Sequenced sample: PBMCs. The V call is TRBV30, the J call TRBJ2-5; 13 nucleotides align to TRBD2. This receptor was identified in a woman in her thirties or forties in good health. Some clones in this sample may be carry-over from other donors' samples. The CDR3 DNA sequence: TGTGCCTGGAGTAAGGGACTAGCGGGATCTCAAGAGACCCAGTACTTC. Protein: CAWSKGLAGSQETQYF.